One sample yielded the 8 T cell receptor beta chains listed below, sequenced in a study of CD8 T cells in Susac syndrome. RNA amounts of about 0.45 to 1 ug underwent reverse transcription with random hexamers. TCRdb redid the calling of the immunoSEQ multiplex PCR reads with MiXCR, one entry per CDR3 protein. The sample holds under 200,000 distinct CDR3 sequences, around nine tenths seen once. The sample was CD4+ T cells from PBMCs. The origin of the receptors is a human donor with Susac syndrome.

The rearrangement links TRBV19 to TRBJ2-5; possible D gene TRBD2, 6 bases. The V and J ends lost 4 bases and 5 bases respectively, with 11 bases between them. This CDR3 spans 13 amino acids. Per germline, CDR1 LNHDA and CDR2 SQIVND (reference sequence). The CDR3 region is CASSSLAWETQYF. CDR3 nucleotide sequence: TGTGCCAGTAGTAGCCTAGCGTGGGAGACCCAGTACTTC.

This rearrangement joins TRBV30 to TRBJ1-3; no reliable D call. CDR1 is GTSNPN and CDR2 is SVGIG in the germline V gene (reference sequence). Trimming stripped 0 bases from V and 1 base from J, with 1 base between. This CDR3 is built from 12 residues. The CDR3 loop is CAWSVSGNTIYF. CDR3 bases: TGTGCCTGGAGTGTATCTGGAAACACCATATATTTT.

CDR3 in DNA: TGTGCCAGCAGGGCTAGACAGGGAATGGCCTACGAGCAGTACTTC. Its protein product is CASRARQGMAYEQYF. The chain joins TRBV28 to TRBJ2-7; 7 bases line up with TRBD1. The CDR3 sequence is 15 residues long. The germline V gene has CDR1 MDHEN and CDR2 SYDVKM. The V segment lost 6 bases and the J segment 2 bases; nucleotides outside the gene matches: 10.

The CDR3 coding sequence is TGTGCCAGCAGCCAAGATACGGCTAGCGGGAGGGCCATCAAGTCCGAGCAGTACTTC. This sequence encodes CASSQDTASGRAIKSEQYF. This chain joins TRBV4-2 and TRBJ2-7; TRBD2 aligns across 12 bases. CDR1 and CDR2 (germline): LGHNA, YNFKEQ. V shed 0 bases and J 6 bases; nucleotides not matched to a gene: 15. CDR3 length: 19 amino acids.

The V gene is TRBV20-1, the J gene TRBJ2-3; no reliable D call. Trimming removed 1 base from V and 11 bases from J, with 10 bases in between. This CDR3 contains 11 residues. The germline gives CDR1 DFQATT, CDR2 SNEGSKA (reference sequence). The CDR3: CSARGGVGQYF. For the CDR3, the DNA is TGCAGTGCTAGAGGTGGGGTAGGGCAGTATTTT.

The V and J genes are TRBV12-3 or TRBV12-4 and TRBJ2-6; 11 bases line up with TRBD1. The CDR3 length is 17 residues. V was pared by 5 bases and J by 4 bases, with 7 bases of the junction left unmatched. For the CDR3, the DNA is TGTGCCAGCAGTCCCGGGACAGGGGGTTTAGGGGCCAACGTCCTGACTTTC. This sequence encodes CASSPGTGGLGANVLTF.

CDR3 amino acids: CASRWTSGSSYNEQFF. The CDR3 DNA reads TGTGCCAGCAGATGGACTAGCGGGAGCTCCTACAATGAGCAGTTCTTC. This chain joins TRBV2 and TRBJ2-1; the match to TRBD2 covers 13 bases. The CDR3 spans 16 residues. Per germline, CDR1 SNHLY and CDR2 FYNNEI. J was trimmed by 0 bases and V by 6 bases; bases with no gene match: 2. Filled out from reference TRBV2 and TRBJ2-1, the complete variable domain reads EPEVTQTPSHQVTQMGQEVILRCVPISNHLYFYWYRQILGQKVEFLVSFYNNEISEKSEIFDDQFSVERPDGSNFTLKIRSTKLEDSAMYFCASRWTSGSSYNEQFFGPGTRLTVL.

This clonotype was detected a few times. V is TRBV11-2 and J is TRBJ1-2; a weak D match, TRBD1 (6 bases). This CDR3 contains 12 residues. V lost 5 bases and J lost 5, with 9 bases in between. Germline CDR1 is SGHAT and CDR2 is FQNNGV. CDR3 region: CASSPQGYGYTF. The CDR3 nucleotides read TGTGCCAGCAGCCCACAGGGTTATGGCTACACCTTC. The complete variable domain, with remaining parts taken from reference TRBV11-2 and TRBJ1-2, reads EAGVAQSPRYKIIEKRQSVAFWCNPISGHATLYWYQQILGQGPKLLIQFQNNGVVDDSQLPKDRFSAERLKGVDSTLKIQPAKLEDSAVYLCASSPQGYGYTFGSGTRLTVV.